The sequence of this T cell receptor (beta chain) was determined in a study of vaccination effects on CD4 cells after COVID-19. ViraFEST assay sequencing came after antigen-specific CD4+ T cells were expanded with viral peptide pools. Following 10 days of culture, CD4+ T cells were isolated. Vaccinees lacked prior SARS-CoV-2 infection and tested negative for nucleocapsid antibodies. Peptides at roughly 10 ug/ml and IL-2 at about 9.3 IU/ml were added to two million PBMC per well. Profiling relied on immunoSEQ multiplex PCR, and the TCRdb table lists in-frame clones only, not all of them. Of 37,000 or so clones detected, less than 70% appear once; the ten largest clones hold 15%. Study conclusions and caveats: Small numbers of convalescent patients limited the study. It also lacked early post-infection timepoints.

Trimming cost V 3 bases and J 6 bases; bases outside gene matches: 1. The CDR3 spans 15 residues. CDR1 is KGHSH and CDR2 is LQKENI in the germline V gene. To note about this clone: Its antigen is still unknown.

The rearrangement joins TRBV18 to TRBJ2-1, with 14 bases matching TRBD2. The specimen was CD4+ T cells from PBMCs cultured with HCoV-OC43 spike peptides, collected before COVID-19 vaccination. Subset: HCoV-OC43 spike overlapping peptide pool stimulation. The clonotype originates from a human donor who received a COVID-19 vaccine. CDR3 protein: CASSPGTSGSNEQFF. For the CDR3, the DNA is TGTGCCAGCTCACCCGGGACTAGCGGGAGCAATGAGCAGTTCTTC.